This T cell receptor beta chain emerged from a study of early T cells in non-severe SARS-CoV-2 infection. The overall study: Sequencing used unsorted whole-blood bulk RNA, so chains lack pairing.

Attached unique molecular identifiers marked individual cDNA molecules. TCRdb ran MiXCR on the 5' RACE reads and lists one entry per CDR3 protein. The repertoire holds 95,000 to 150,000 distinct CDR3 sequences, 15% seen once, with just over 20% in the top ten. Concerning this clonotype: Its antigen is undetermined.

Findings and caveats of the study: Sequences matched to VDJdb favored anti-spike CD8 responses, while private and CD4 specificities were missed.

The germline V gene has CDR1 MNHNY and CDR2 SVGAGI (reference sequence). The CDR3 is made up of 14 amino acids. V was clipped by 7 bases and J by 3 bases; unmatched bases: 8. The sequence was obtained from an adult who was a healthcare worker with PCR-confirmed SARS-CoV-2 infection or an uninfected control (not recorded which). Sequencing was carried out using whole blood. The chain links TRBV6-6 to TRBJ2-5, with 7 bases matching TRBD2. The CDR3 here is CASTDSRGEETQYF. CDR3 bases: TGTGCCAGCACCGATTCCCGGGGGGAAGAGACCCAGTACTTC.